This passage covers 17 T cell receptor beta chains from one sample sequenced in a study of cytomegalovirus exposure and HLA in healthy donors. Primers for the PCR totalled 60 Vbeta and 13 Jbeta. Method: immunoSEQ multiplex PCR; TCRdb's copy keeps in-frame clones and lacks some. This table has roughly 180,000 clones, approximately 81% appearing once. Material: PBMCs. These receptors all stem from a boy aged 10-17 years in good health and CMV-seronegative.

The chain combines TRBV6-1 with TRBJ1-1; possible D gene TRBD1, 6 bases. V lost 3 bases to trimming and J lost 4 bases, with 9 bases between them. The germline V gene encodes CDR1 MNHNS and CDR2 SASEGT. CDR3 size: 13 residues. CDR3 bases: TGTGCCAGCAGTGAGGGACATTTCACTGAAGCTTTCTTT. Protein: CASSEGHFTEAFF.

The chain joins TRBV19 to TRBJ2-7; D call uncertain. Trimming took off 5 bases at V and 5 bases at J, with 16 bases between the two ends. The germline V gene has CDR1 LNHDA and CDR2 SQIVND (reference sequence). This CDR3 spans 14 amino acids. Here the CDR3 reads CASSPIAPLHEQYF. Here the CDR3 DNA reads TGTGCCAGTAGTCCCATTGCCCCACTCCACGAGCAGTACTTC.

The gene calls are TRBV6-6 and TRBJ2-7; D gene ambiguous. This CDR3 is 15 amino acids long. Germline V gives CDR1 MNHNY, CDR2 SVGAGI (reference sequence). Deletions cut 3 bases from V and 3 bases from J, with 15 bases between. The CDR3 sequence is CASSYLSMAFYEQYF. The CDR3 bases are TGTGCCAGCAGTTATTTGTCGATGGCATTCTACGAGCAGTACTTC.

The chain combines TRBV5-1 with TRBJ2-3, with D perhaps matching TRBD2 (6 bases). The ends were cut back, 5 bases at V and 0 bases at J, with 16 bases in the middle. The germline gives CDR1 SGHRS, CDR2 YFSETQ. The CDR3 extends over 16 amino acids. The CDR3 protein is CASRAGQRTSTDTQYF. The CDR3 DNA reads TGCGCCAGCAGAGCGGGCCAGAGAACTAGCACAGATACGCAGTATTTT.

This clone was observed a single time. This chain uses TRBV7-9 with TRBJ2-7, with D possibly TRBD2 on 5 matching bases. Germline V CDR1 and CDR2: SEHNR, FQNEAQ (reference sequence). V lost 5 bases, J lost 3 bases, and 11 bases lay in between. The CDR3 sequence is 13 residues long. The CDR3 sequence is CASSPGLGYEQYF. CDR3 nucleotide sequence: TGTGCCAGCAGCCCTGGACTGGGCTACGAGCAGTACTTC.

This chain connects TRBV27 to TRBJ2-7; D unclear. V lost 2 bases and J 7 bases, leaving 12 bases between the germline ends. The CDR3 consists of 13 residues. Germline CDR1 and CDR2: MNHEY and SMNVEV (reference sequence). The CDR3 bases are TGTGCCAGCAGTTTACACGTGGCAGGTGAGCAGTACTTC. Protein: CASSLHVAGEQYF.

The CDR3 spells CATAGGGSYEQYF. DNA for the CDR3: TGTGCCACCGCGGGGGGGGGATCCTACGAGCAGTACTTC. V gene TRBV27 combines with J gene TRBJ2-7, with 9 bases that match TRBD2. This CDR3 is built from 13 residues. Germline-derived CDR1 and CDR2 are MNHEY and SMNVEV (reference sequence). The trim removed 10 bases at V and 1 base at J, leaving 5 bases unmatched.

The CDR3 coding sequence is TGTGCCAGTCTCAGGGGGGATAATGAAAAACTGTTTTTT. It is translated as CASLRGDNEKLFF. The chain links TRBV2 to TRBJ1-4; 7 nucleotides align to TRBD1. The germline V gene has CDR1 SNHLY and CDR2 FYNNEI. The V segment lost 9 bases and the J segment 4 bases; nucleotides outside the gene matches: 5. The CDR3 spans 13 residues.

The genes are TRBV7-7 and TRBJ2-3; possibly TRBD2 for D (6 bases). CDR3 length: 13 amino acids. Germline CDR1 is SSHAT and CDR2 is FNYEAQ (reference sequence). Here the CDR3 reads CASGLDAGDTQYF. CDR3 DNA sequence: TGTGCTAGCGGTCTAGATGCGGGGGATACGCAGTATTTT.

V and J are TRBV2 and TRBJ1-1, with D possibly being TRBD1 (6 bases). Germline V gene lookup returns CDR1 SNHLY and CDR2 FYNNEI. The V end lost 7 bases, the J end lost 5 bases, and 20 bases lay between the germline ends. The CDR3 length is 15 residues. The CDR3 bases are TGTGCCAGCAATAGGGACCAATCGCAGGGGACTGAAGCTTTCTTT. Translation: CASNRDQSQGTEAFF.

The CDR3 spells CASSVRGWGLPPETQYF. The CDR3 DNA reads as TGTGCCAGCAGCGTGAGAGGTTGGGGACTGCCTCCAGAGACCCAGTACTTC. The rearrangement joins TRBV7-2 to TRBJ2-5, with D perhaps matching TRBD2 (6 bases). This CDR3 has 17 residues. Germline CDR1 and CDR2: SGHTA and FQGNSA. Trimming removed 5 bases at V and 4 bases at J, with 23 bases between.

This sequence joins TRBV15 and TRBJ2-7; tentatively, D is TRBD2 (6 bases). Per the germline V gene, CDR1 is LNHNV and CDR2 is YYDKDF (reference sequence). Deletions cut 0 bases from V and 2 bases from J, with 11 bases between. This CDR3 region has 15 residues. The CDR3 reads CATSREGGSTYEQYF. DNA for the CDR3: TGTGCCACCAGCAGAGAGGGGGGATCAACCTACGAGCAGTACTTC.

The table lists this clone with a few counts. The chain combines TRBV6-5 with TRBJ1-5; 7 bases map to TRBD1. The CDR3 is made up of 15 amino acids. Germline-derived CDR1 and CDR2 are MNHEY and SVGAGI. Trimming at V came to 4 bases and at J to 2 bases, leaving 5 bases not matched to a gene. CDR3: CASSFSGGGNQPQHF. In nucleotides, the CDR3 is TGTGCCAGCAGTTTCTCAGGGGGTGGCAATCAGCCCCAGCATTTT.

J is TRBJ2-1 and V is TRBV12-5; 9 bases match TRBD1. The germline gives CDR1 LGHNT, CDR2 FRNRAP. CDR3 length: 13 residues. Germline trimming cut 3 bases from V and 9 bases from J; bases unmatched to any gene: 3. CDR3 protein: CASGFPGQGEQFF. CDR3 coding DNA: TGTGCTAGTGGTTTCCCGGGACAGGGTGAGCAGTTCTTC.

The chain links TRBV5-1 to TRBJ2-7; 7 bases line up with TRBD2. The CDR3 sequence is 19 residues long. V gave up 2 bases and J gave up 4 bases; unmatched junction bases: 21. Looked up from germline, CDR1 is SGHRS and CDR2 is YFSETQ. CDR3 in amino acids: CASSFLTQGGSQDLYEQYF. The CDR3 coding sequence is TGCGCCAGCAGCTTCCTCACCCAGGGCGGGAGTCAGGACTTATACGAGCAGTACTTC.

V and J are TRBV28 and TRBJ2-1, with 7 bases fitting TRBD1. The CDR3 has 12 residues. The V segment lost 6 bases and the J segment 9 bases; nucleotides outside the gene matches: 5. Germline CDR1 MDHEN, CDR2 SYDVKM. CDR3 region: CASSLPGGEQFF. The CDR3 bases are TGTGCCAGCAGCCTGCCAGGGGGTGAGCAGTTCTTC. Variable domain in full (rest from reference TRBV28 and TRBJ2-1): DVKVTQSSRYLVKRTGEKVFLECVQDMDHENMFWYRQDPGLGLRLIYFSYDVKMKEKGDIPEGYSVSREKKERFSLILESASTNQTSMYLCASSLPGGEQFFGPGTRLTVL.

This chain connects TRBV27 to TRBJ2-4; TRBD1 agrees at 7 bases. Unmatched junction bases numbered 6, after V lost 5 bases and J lost 5 bases. Germline-derived CDR1 and CDR2 are MNHEY and SMNVEV (reference sequence). The CDR3 spans 14 residues. Written as DNA, the CDR3 is TGTGCCAGCAGTACGGACAGGCACCAAAACATTCAGTACTTC. Translation gives CASSTDRHQNIQYF.